The TCR beta chain under discussion was sequenced for a study of blood T cell repertoires in COVID-19. Authors' analysis steps: Quantification of nucleated cells was approximated via reference gene primer amplification. TCRdb's table, derived via immunoSEQ multiplex PCR, lists solely in-frame clones and lacks some. That table furnishes V, J and clone size, whereas the DNA furnished D and trimming. The sample has roughly 33,000 clones; around 73% are singletons. Germline V lookup: CDR1 LGHDT, CDR2 YNNKEL (reference sequence). The ends were cut back, 0 bases at V and 6 bases at J, with 3 bases in the middle. The CDR3 contains 13 residues.

The material sequenced was peripheral blood. The chain recombines TRBV3-1 (or the pseudogene TRBV3-2) with TRBJ1-6; D ambiguous. This sequence was found in a woman in her sixties with acute or convalescent COVID-19. CDR3 residues: CASSQDRNSPLHF. The CDR3 DNA follows: TGTGCCAGCAGCCAAGACCGTAATTCACCCCTCCACTTT.